Listed here are 23 T cell receptor beta chains from one sample, sequenced in a study of CD8 T cells in Susac syndrome. RNA amounts of roughly 0.45 to 1 ug underwent reverse transcription with random hexamers. TCRdb re-analysed the immunoSEQ multiplex PCR reads in MiXCR, keeping a single row per CDR3 protein. Altogether roughly 120,000 distinct CDR3 sequences are present, 85% to 95% being singletons, with the ten largest covering about 0.096%. Sequencing was done on a sample of CD4+ T cells from PBMCs. The source is a human donor with multiple sclerosis.

The chain has TRBV12-3 or TRBV12-4 and TRBJ2-6; D uncertain. Trimming stripped 1 base from V and 0 bases from J, with 1 base between. The length of the CDR3 is 14 residues. CDR3 sequence: CASSLGSGANVLTF. The CDR3 nucleotides are TGTGCCAGCAGTTTAGGCTCTGGGGCCAACGTCCTGACTTTC.

The gene calls are TRBV4-2 and TRBJ2-5, with D possibly matching TRBD2 (5 bases). The CDR3 is made up of 15 amino acids. Trimming stripped 4 bases from V and 2 bases from J, with 14 bases between. In germline, CDR1 is LGHNA, CDR2 YNFKEQ. CDR3 in amino acids: CASSLDQRLQETQYF. In DNA form, the CDR3 reads TGTGCCAGCAGCCTAGACCAGCGGCTACAAGAGACCCAGTACTTC.

This clonotype appeared a few times. V gene TRBV18 combines with J gene TRBJ2-7; D uncertain. This CDR3 is 14 amino acids long. Germline values: CDR1 KGHSH, CDR2 LQKENI. Trimming left V 3 bases short and J 0 bases short, with 9 bases between. The CDR3 DNA reads as TGTGCCAGCTCACCCGATATTGACTCCTACGAGCAGTACTTC. Translation: CASSPDIDSYEQYF.

The genes are TRBV3-1 and TRBJ2-5, with D maybe TRBD2 (6 bases). The length of the CDR3 is 17 residues. Germline V gives CDR1 LGHDT, CDR2 YNNKEL (reference sequence). The V and J ends lost 3 bases and 2 bases respectively, with 19 bases between them. CDR3 DNA sequence: TGTGCCAGCAGCCAGAGAGGTGTCGGGGGAGATCAAGAGACCCAGTACTTC. As protein: CASSQRGVGGDQETQYF.

V usage is TRBV27 and J usage is TRBJ2-6; possibly TRBD2 for D (5 bases). Trimming left V 3 bases short and J 9 bases short, with 18 bases between. This CDR3 is 16 amino acids long. Germline CDR1 MNHEY, CDR2 SMNVEV (reference sequence). The CDR3 sequence is CASSFKGSGEYNVLTF. For the CDR3, the DNA is TGTGCCAGCAGTTTCAAAGGGTCCGGGGAATACAACGTCCTGACTTTC.

The chain is built from TRBV12-3 or TRBV12-4 and TRBJ1-6, with 9 bases identical to TRBD1. This CDR3 contains 15 residues. V gave up 5 bases and J gave up 7 bases; unmatched junction bases: 6. The CDR3 loop is CASSLRTGVNSPLHF. The CDR3 DNA follows: TGTGCCAGCAGTCTACGGACAGGGGTGAATTCACCCCTCCACTTT.

The chain carries TRBV29-1 and TRBJ1-2; TRBD1 agrees at 11 bases. The trim removed 3 bases at V and 4 bases at J, leaving 10 bases unmatched. The germline V gene has CDR1 SQVTM and CDR2 ANQGSEA. This CDR3 contains 16 residues. The CDR3 sequence: CSVDFGTGGFGYGYTF. CDR3 DNA: TGCAGCGTTGATTTTGGGACAGGGGGATTTGGCTATGGCTACACCTTC.

This clonotype was counted only a few times. This sequence joins TRBV3-1 and TRBJ1-1; D unresolved. CDR1 is LGHDT and CDR2 is YNNKEL in the germline V gene (reference sequence). V gave up 5 bases and J gave up 0 bases, with 7 bases separating them. The CDR3 length is 13 residues. The CDR3 bases are TGTGCCAGCAGCTCCGGACTGAACACTGAAGCTTTCTTT. Protein sequence: CASSSGLNTEAFF.

The rearrangement uses TRBV12-5 and TRBJ2-7; no firm D call. The germline gives CDR1 LGHNT, CDR2 FRNRAP. The CDR3 spans 13 residues. V lost 1 base and J 6 bases, leaving 10 bases between the germline ends. CDR3 in amino acids: CASGLDPTGEQYF. CDR3 nucleotides: TGTGCTAGTGGTTTGGATCCCACTGGCGAGCAGTACTTC.

Here the CDR3 reads CSARGESSGNTIYF. CDR3 nucleotides: TGCAGTGCAAGGGGGGAGAGCTCTGGAAACACCATATATTTT. V gene TRBV20-1 combines with J gene TRBJ1-3, with a tentative D call TRBD1 (6 bases). The CDR3 contains 14 residues. CDR1 is DFQATT and CDR2 is SNEGSKA in the germline V gene (reference sequence). The germline V and J ends were trimmed by 6 bases and 0 bases, with 12 bases remaining between them.

This clonotype occurred once. The chain uses TRBV20-1 and TRBJ1-1; D ambiguous. The CDR3 extends over 13 amino acids. From germline, CDR1 is DFQATT and CDR2 SNEGSKA (reference sequence). The ends were cut back, 3 bases at V and 1 base at J, with 9 bases in the middle. The CDR3 sequence: CSARPTTNTEAFF. As DNA, the CDR3 is TGCAGTGCTAGGCCCACCACGAACACTGAAGCTTTCTTT.

The chain couples TRBV4-3 to TRBJ1-1; 10 bases match TRBD1. This CDR3 contains 16 residues. V was pared by 1 base and J by 6 bases, with 8 bases of the junction left unmatched. CDR1 is LGHNA and CDR2 is YSLEER in the germline V gene. The CDR3 coding sequence is TGCGCCAGCAGCCAAGTCCCGGGACAGGGGAAAGCTGAAGCTTTCTTT. Translated: CASSQVPGQGKAEAFF.

The chain joins TRBV18 to TRBJ1-6; D gene uncertain. The CDR3 runs 13 residues. V dropped 2 bases and J dropped 8 bases, with 7 bases sitting between them. Germline V gene data show CDR1 as KGHSH and CDR2 as LQKENI. The CDR3 reads CASSPNSDSPLHF. CDR3 in DNA: TGTGCCAGCTCACCAAACTCGGATTCACCCCTCCACTTT.

The chain recombines TRBV15 with TRBJ2-7, with 7 bases that match TRBD2. Trimming removed 0 bases from V and 2 bases from J; junction bases left unmatched: 10. CDR1 and CDR2 from the germline V gene are LNHNV and YYDKDF (reference sequence). This CDR3 comprises 17 residues. The CDR3 is CATSRDTGSGVTYEQYF. CDR3 coding DNA: TGTGCCACCAGCAGAGATACTGGGAGCGGGGTAACCTACGAGCAGTACTTC.

The V gene is TRBV2, the J gene TRBJ1-5, with D hard to call. Trimming stripped 6 bases from V and 5 bases from J, with 14 bases between. Germline loops: CDR1 SNHLY, CDR2 FYNNEI. This CDR3 comprises 14 residues. The chain's CDR3 is CASRFSETDQPQHF. In nucleotides, the CDR3 is TGTGCCAGCAGGTTTTCGGAGACCGATCAGCCCCAGCATTTT. Variable domain in full (rest from reference TRBV2 and TRBJ1-5): EPEVTQTPSHQVTQMGQEVILRCVPISNHLYFYWYRQILGQKVEFLVSFYNNEISEKSEIFDDQFSVERPDGSNFTLKIRSTKLEDSAMYFCASRFSETDQPQHFGDGTRLSIL.

In the case of this clonotype: Its ends do not fully match the called genes, so a read error is possible. V gene TRBV20-1 combines with J gene TRBJ1-1; 7 bases line up with TRBD1. The germline gives CDR1 DFQATT, CDR2 SNEGSKA (reference sequence). This CDR3 comprises 19 residues. This CDR3 reads CSAGDLRTGTDFLNTEAFF. The CDR3 DNA reads as TGCAGTGCTGGAGATCTGCGCACCGGGACAGACTTTCTGAACACTGAAGCTTTCTTT.

This chain uses TRBV7-2 with TRBJ2-7; possibly TRBD1 for D (5 bases). This CDR3 comprises 14 residues. V was shortened by 6 bases and J by 3 bases, with 15 bases between the two germline ends. Per germline, CDR1 SGHTA and CDR2 FQGNSA. CDR3 in amino acids: CASSPGPVNYEQYF. The CDR3 bases are TGTGCCAGCAGTCCAGGGCCCGTAAACTACGAGCAGTACTTC. Using reference TRBV7-2 and TRBJ2-7 for the parts outside the CDR3, the full variable domain is GAGVSQSPSNKVTEKGKDVELRCDPISGHTALYWYRQSLGQGLEFLIYFQGNSAPDKSGLPSDRFSAERTGGSVSTLTIQRTQQEDSAVYLCASSPGPVNYEQYFGPGTRLTVT.

J is TRBJ2-1 and V is TRBV29-1; 8 nucleotides align to TRBD1. The V gene end was trimmed by 6 bases and the J gene end by 3 bases; junction bases not matched to a gene: 7. CDR1 is SQVTM and CDR2 is ANQGSEA in the germline V gene. The length of the CDR3 is 14 residues. The chain's CDR3 is CSVWGQEYYNEQFF. CDR3 bases: TGCAGCGTGTGGGGACAGGAATACTACAATGAGCAGTTCTTC.

This clonotype showed up just once. The V and J genes are TRBV5-1 and TRBJ1-5, with 8 nucleotides matching TRBD1. The CDR3 runs 18 residues. The germline gives CDR1 SGHRS, CDR2 YFSETQ. J lost 0 bases, V lost 2 bases, and 10 bases had no gene match. The CDR3 DNA reads TGCGCCAGCAGCTTCCTCCCAGGGGGCGCGGATAGCAATCAGCCCCAGCATTTT. Its translation: CASSFLPGGADSNQPQHF. Full variable domain (outside the CDR3, taken from reference TRBV5-1 and TRBJ1-5): KAGVTQTPRYLIKTRGQQVTLSCSPISGHRSVSWYQQTPGQGLQFLFEYFSETQRNKGNFPGRFSGRQFSNSRSEMNVSTLELGDSALYLCASSFLPGGADSNQPQHFGDGTRLSIL.

The CDR3 reads CASTPFGYGTEAFF. The CDR3 nucleotides read TGTGCCAGCACCCCCTTTGGATATGGCACTGAAGCTTTCTTT. The rearrangement joins TRBV5-6 to TRBJ1-1; D is undetermined. Trimming removed 6 bases from V and 4 bases from J, with 16 bases in between. The germline V gene encodes CDR1 SGHDT and CDR2 YYEEEE. The CDR3 covers 14 residues.

The V gene is TRBV20-1, the J gene TRBJ2-5, with D perhaps matching TRBD2 (5 bases). Looked up from germline, CDR1 is DFQATT and CDR2 is SNEGSKA (reference sequence). This CDR3 contains 12 residues. Trimming removed 4 bases from V and 2 bases from J, with 8 bases in between. The CDR3 sequence is CSAKRGQETQYF. CDR3 bases: TGCAGTGCTAAACGGGGACAAGAGACCCAGTACTTC.

The V call is TRBV7-9, the J call TRBJ2-5, with a weak D call TRBD2 (6 bases). Deletions cut 6 bases from V and 8 bases from J, with 22 bases between. The length of the CDR3 is 15 residues. Germline CDR1 is SEHNR and CDR2 is FQNEAQ (reference sequence). The CDR3 nucleotides are TGTGCCAGCAGTCCAGACGGGGGATTCTGGACAACCCAGTACTTC. Protein: CASSPDGGFWTTQYF.

The gene calls are TRBV2 and TRBJ2-3; D perhaps matches TRBD2 (5 bases). CDR1 and CDR2 (germline): SNHLY, FYNNEI. The CDR3 spans 14 residues. V shed 3 bases and J shed 2 bases, with 9 bases lying between them. CDR3 nucleotides: TGTGCCAGCAGTGAGGGAGCGAACACAGATACGCAGTATTTT. This encodes CASSEGANTDTQYF.